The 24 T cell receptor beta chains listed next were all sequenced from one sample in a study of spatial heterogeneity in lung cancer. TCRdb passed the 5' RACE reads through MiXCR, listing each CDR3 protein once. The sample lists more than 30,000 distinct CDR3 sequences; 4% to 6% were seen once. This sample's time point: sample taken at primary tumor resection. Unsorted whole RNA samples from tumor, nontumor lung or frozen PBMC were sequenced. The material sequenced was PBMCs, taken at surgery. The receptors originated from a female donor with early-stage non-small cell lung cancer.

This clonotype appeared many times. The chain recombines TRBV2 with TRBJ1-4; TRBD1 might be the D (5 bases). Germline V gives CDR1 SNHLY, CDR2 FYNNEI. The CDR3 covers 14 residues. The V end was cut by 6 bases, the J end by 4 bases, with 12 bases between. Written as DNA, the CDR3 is TGTGCCAGCAGGGCGAGACAGTATAATGAAAAACTGTTTTTT. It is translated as CASRARQYNEKLFF.

CDR3 residues: CASTIGGSSTDTQYF. As DNA, the CDR3 is TGTGCCAGCACCATTGGGGGCTCAAGCACAGATACGCAGTATTTT. V is TRBV7-3 and J is TRBJ2-3, with D tentatively TRBD1 (6 bases). The CDR3 extends over 15 amino acids. In germline, CDR1 is SGHTA, CDR2 FQGTGA. V was trimmed by 7 bases and J by 0 bases, leaving 14 bases between them.

The CDR3 here is CASSSAHLADTEAFF. In DNA, the CDR3 is TGTGCCAGCAGCTCGGCCCACCTAGCGGACACTGAAGCTTTCTTT. The chain carries TRBV6-6 and TRBJ1-1; D uncertain. Trimming cost V 6 bases and J 3 bases, with 17 bases left between them. There are 15 residues in the CDR3. Germline V gene data show CDR1 as MNHNY and CDR2 as SVGAGI (reference sequence).

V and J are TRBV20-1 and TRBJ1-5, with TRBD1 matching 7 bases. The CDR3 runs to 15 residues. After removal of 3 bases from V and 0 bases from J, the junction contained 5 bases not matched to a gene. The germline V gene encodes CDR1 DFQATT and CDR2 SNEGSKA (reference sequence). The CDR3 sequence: CSASGTANSNQPQHF. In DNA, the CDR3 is TGCAGTGCTAGCGGGACAGCGAATAGCAATCAGCCCCAGCATTTT.

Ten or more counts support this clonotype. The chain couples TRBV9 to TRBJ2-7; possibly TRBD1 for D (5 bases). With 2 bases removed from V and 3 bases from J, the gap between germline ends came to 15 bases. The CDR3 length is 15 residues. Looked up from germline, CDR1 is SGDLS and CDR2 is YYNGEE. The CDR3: CASSVGHLGDYEQYF. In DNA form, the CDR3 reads TGTGCCAGCAGCGTCGGACATCTTGGGGACTACGAGCAGTACTTC.

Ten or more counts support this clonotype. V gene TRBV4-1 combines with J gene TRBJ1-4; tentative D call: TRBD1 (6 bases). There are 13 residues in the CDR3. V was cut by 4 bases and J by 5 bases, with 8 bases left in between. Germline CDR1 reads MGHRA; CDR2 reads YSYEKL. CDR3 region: CASSLQGNEKLFF. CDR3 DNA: TGCGCCAGCAGCCTACAGGGCAATGAAAAACTGTTTTTT.

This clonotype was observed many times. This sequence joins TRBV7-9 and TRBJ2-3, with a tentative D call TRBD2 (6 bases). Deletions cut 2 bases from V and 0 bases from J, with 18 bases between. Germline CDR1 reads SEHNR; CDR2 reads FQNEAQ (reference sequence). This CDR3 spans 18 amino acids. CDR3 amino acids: CASSLKIPGLTSTDTQYF. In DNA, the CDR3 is TGTGCCAGCAGCTTAAAGATACCGGGACTGACTAGCACAGATACGCAGTATTTT. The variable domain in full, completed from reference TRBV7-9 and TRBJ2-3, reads DTGVSQNPRHKITKRGQNVTFRCDPISEHNRLYWYRQTLGQGPEFLTYFQNEAQLEKSRLLSDRFSAERPKGSFSTLEIQRTEQGDSAMYLCASSLKIPGLTSTDTQYFGPGTRLTVL.

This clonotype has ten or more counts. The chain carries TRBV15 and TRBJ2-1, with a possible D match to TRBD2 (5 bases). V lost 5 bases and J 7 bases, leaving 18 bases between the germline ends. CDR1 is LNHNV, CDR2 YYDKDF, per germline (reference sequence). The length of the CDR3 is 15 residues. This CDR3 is CATSSPPEGLNEQFF. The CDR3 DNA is TGTGCCACCAGCTCCCCCCCCGAGGGTTTGAATGAGCAGTTCTTC.

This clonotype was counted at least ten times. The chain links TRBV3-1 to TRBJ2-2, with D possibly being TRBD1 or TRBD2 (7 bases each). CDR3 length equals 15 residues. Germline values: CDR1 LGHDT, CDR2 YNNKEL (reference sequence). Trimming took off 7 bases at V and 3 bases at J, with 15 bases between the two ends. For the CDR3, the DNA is TGTGCCAGCAACCAGGGGGGGTCCCACACCGGGGAGCTGTTTTTT. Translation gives CASNQGGSHTGELFF.

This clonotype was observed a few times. CDR3 DNA: TGTGCCAGCAGCACCGAGTTCGGCGGGGAGCTGTTTTTT. It encodes CASSTEFGGELFF. The rearrangement uses TRBV5-4 and TRBJ2-2; D unresolved. Trimming stripped 4 bases from V and 7 bases from J, with 11 bases between. In germline, CDR1 is SGHNT, CDR2 YYREEE (reference sequence). The CDR3 has 13 residues.

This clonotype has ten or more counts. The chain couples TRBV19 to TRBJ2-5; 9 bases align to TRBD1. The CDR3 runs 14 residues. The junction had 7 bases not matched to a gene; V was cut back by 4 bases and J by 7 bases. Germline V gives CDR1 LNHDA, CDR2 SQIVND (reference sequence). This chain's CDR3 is CASSTGQGGGTQYF. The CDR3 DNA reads TGTGCCAGTAGTACGGGACAGGGCGGCGGGACCCAGTACTTC.

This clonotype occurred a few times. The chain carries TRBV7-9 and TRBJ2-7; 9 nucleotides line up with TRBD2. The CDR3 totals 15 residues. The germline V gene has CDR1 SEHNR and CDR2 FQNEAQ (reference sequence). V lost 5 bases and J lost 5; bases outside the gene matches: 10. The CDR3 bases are TGTGCCAGCAGCCCGATAGCGGGGGCGACCGACGAGCAGTACTTC. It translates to CASSPIAGATDEQYF.

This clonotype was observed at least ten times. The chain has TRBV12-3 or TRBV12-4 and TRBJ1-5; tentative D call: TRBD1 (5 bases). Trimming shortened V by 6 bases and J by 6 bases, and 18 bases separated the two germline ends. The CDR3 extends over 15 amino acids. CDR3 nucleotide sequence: TGTGCCAGCAGCTCCGGGGGGAGGCCGGGTCAGCCCCAGCATTTT. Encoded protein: CASSSGGRPGQPQHF.

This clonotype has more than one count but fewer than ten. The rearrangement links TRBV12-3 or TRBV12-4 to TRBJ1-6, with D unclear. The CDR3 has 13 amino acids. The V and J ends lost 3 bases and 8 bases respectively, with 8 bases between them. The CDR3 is CASSLGIDSPLHF. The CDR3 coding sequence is TGTGCCAGCAGTTTGGGGATTGATTCACCCCTCCACTTT.

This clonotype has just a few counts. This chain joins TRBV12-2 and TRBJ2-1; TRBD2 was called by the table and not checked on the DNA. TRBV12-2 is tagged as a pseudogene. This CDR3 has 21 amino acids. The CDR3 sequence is CASRLPTSGDHPESSYNEQFF. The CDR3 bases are TGTGCAAGTCGCTTACCGACTAGCGGTGACCACCCCGAGAGCTCCTACAATGAGCAGTTCTTC.

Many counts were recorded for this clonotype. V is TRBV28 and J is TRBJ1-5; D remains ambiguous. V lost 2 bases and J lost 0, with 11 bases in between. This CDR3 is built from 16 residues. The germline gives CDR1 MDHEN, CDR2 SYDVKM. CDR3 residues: CASSLGGPYSNQPQHF. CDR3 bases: TGTGCCAGCAGTTTAGGAGGGCCTTATAGCAATCAGCCCCAGCATTTT. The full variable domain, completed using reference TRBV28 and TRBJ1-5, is DVKVTQSSRYLVKRTGEKVFLECVQDMDHENMFWYRQDPGLGLRLIYFSYDVKMKEKGDIPEGYSVSREKKERFSLILESASTNQTSMYLCASSLGGPYSNQPQHFGDGTRLSIL.

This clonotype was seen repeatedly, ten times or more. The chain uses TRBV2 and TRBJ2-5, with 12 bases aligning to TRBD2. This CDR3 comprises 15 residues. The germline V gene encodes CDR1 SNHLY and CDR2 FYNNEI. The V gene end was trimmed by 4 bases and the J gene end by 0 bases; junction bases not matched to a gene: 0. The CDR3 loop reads CASSGLAGDQETQYF. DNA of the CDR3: TGTGCCAGCAGTGGACTAGCGGGGGACCAAGAGACCCAGTACTTC. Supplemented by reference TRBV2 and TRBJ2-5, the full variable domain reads EPEVTQTPSHQVTQMGQEVILRCVPISNHLYFYWYRQILGQKVEFLVSFYNNEISEKSEIFDDQFSVERPDGSNFTLKIRSTKLEDSAMYFCASSGLAGDQETQYFGPGTRLLVL.

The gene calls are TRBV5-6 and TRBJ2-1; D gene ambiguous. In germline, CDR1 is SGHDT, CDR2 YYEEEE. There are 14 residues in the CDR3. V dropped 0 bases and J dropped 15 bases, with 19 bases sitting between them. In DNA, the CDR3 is TGTGCCAGCAGCTTGGTGGGAACAGTCGCTTCCTCGTTCTTC. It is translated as CASSLVGTVASSFF.

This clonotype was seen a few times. CDR3 coding DNA: TGTGCCAGCAGTTACTCGAGCGGGGAGACCACTTACGAGCAGTACTTC. It yields the protein CASSYSSGETTYEQYF. This chain links TRBV6-5 with TRBJ2-7; TRBD2 aligns across 7 bases. Germline-derived CDR1 and CDR2 are MNHEY and SVGAGI. The length of the CDR3 is 16 residues. V lost 0 bases and J lost 4; bases outside the gene matches: 9.

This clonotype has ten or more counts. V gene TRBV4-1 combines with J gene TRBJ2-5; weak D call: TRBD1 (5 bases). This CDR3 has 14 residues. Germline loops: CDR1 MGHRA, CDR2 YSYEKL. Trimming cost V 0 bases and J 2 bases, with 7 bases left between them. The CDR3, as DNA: TGCGCCAGCAGCCAAGAGGGGCGGCAAGAGACCCAGTACTTC. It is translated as CASSQEGRQETQYF.

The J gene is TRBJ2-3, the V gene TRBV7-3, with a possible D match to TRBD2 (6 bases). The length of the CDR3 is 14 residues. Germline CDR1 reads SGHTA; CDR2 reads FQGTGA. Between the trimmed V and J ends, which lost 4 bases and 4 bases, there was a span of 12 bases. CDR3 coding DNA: TGTGCCAGCAGCTGGACTAAGGGGTCAGATACGCAGTATTTT. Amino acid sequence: CASSWTKGSDTQYF.

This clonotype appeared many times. This chain's CDR3 is CATAGRLAQETQYF. CDR3 nucleotide sequence: TGTGCCACCGCAGGGCGACTAGCCCAAGAGACCCAGTACTTC. This rearrangement joins TRBV10-3 to TRBJ2-5, with 7 bases that match TRBD2. Looked up from germline, CDR1 is ENHRY and CDR2 is SYGVKD. This CDR3 is 14 amino acids long. Trimming removed 10 bases from V and 1 base from J; junction bases left unmatched: 9.

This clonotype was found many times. The CDR3 region has the DNA TGCGCCAGCAGCTTGTCCCCTCAGGGGACAGATACGCAGTATTTT. It encodes CASSLSPQGTDTQYF. The chain uses TRBV5-1 and TRBJ2-3, with D perhaps matching TRBD1 (6 bases). Germline CDR1 is SGHRS and CDR2 is YFSETQ. The CDR3 has 15 residues. Trimming removed 1 base from V and 3 bases from J, with 12 bases in between.

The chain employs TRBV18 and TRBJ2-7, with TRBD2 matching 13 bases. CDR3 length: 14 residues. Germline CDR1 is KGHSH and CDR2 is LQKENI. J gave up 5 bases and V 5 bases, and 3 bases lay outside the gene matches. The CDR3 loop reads CASSGTSGENEQYF. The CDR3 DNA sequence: TGTGCCAGCTCAGGGACTAGCGGGGAGAACGAGCAGTACTTC.